This T cell receptor beta chain was sequenced during a study of monozygotic twins with inflammatory bowel disease. TCR libraries each used 3500 ng of total RNA. For every sample, eight separate reactions were used to make cDNA. Addition of UMIs with a 6-nucleotide sample barcode was achieved by template switching. TCRdb re-called the 5' RACE reads and shows each CDR3 protein once, DNA omitted. The repertoire shows about 160,000 distinct CDR3 sequences; the top ten hold 2.4%. The CDR3 has 14 residues. Germline lookup yields CDR1 LNHDA and CDR2 SQIVND (reference sequence). The sequenced sample consisted of blood. This receptor was obtained from a human donor with ulcerative colitis or Crohn's disease, or a healthy co-twin of an affected twin (not recorded which). This chain joins TRBV19 and TRBJ1-5; TCRdb's D call of TRBD1 is untestable without DNA. CDR3 residues: CASRGFEGDQPQHF.